This TCR beta chain was recorded in a study of blood T cell repertoires in COVID-19. TCRdb's table, derived via immunoSEQ multiplex PCR, lists solely in-frame clones and lacks some. The sample comprises 180,000 or so clones, 76% of which are singletons, and approximately 9% rests with the top ten. The CDR3 runs to 15 residues. The V end lost 2 bases, the J end lost 4 bases, and 14 bases lay between the germline ends. Germline lookup yields CDR1 KGHSH and CDR2 LQKENI. This sequence originates from a woman in her 50s with active or convalescent COVID-19. Source material: peripheral blood. The genes are TRBV18 and TRBJ2-5; tentative D call: TRBD2 (5 bases). The CDR3 coding sequence is TGTGCCAGCTCACCAGTTCCTCGGGAAGGAGAGACCCAGTACTTC. The encoded protein is CASSPVPREGETQYF.